The 10 T cell receptor beta chains given below trace back to one sample, sequenced in a study of long-term antiretroviral therapy in people with HIV. Runs used v3.0 of the immunoSEQ assay and were done at survey level. Some clones are missing from TCRdb's copy, which holds only in-frame ones; the method was immunoSEQ multiplex PCR. The sample consists of tens of thousands of clones, 82% of them appearing once. The source was unsorted PBMCs, collected 0.6 years after starting antiretroviral therapy. The receptors were sampled from a man in his late teens or twenties with HIV.

CDR3 in DNA: TGTGCCAGCAGTTACTCAACTATTAACACAGATACGCAGTATTTT. It codes for CASSYSTINTDTQYF. V and J are TRBV6-5 and TRBJ2-3; no firm D call. CDR1 is MNHEY, CDR2 SVGAGI, per germline. Trimming pared 0 bases from V and 2 bases from J, leaving 9 bases between. This CDR3 is built from 15 residues.

The V call is TRBV19, the J call TRBJ2-2, with D unresolved. CDR3 length equals 13 residues. V was clipped by 3 bases and J by 0 bases, with 2 bases between them. Per germline, CDR1 LNHDA and CDR2 SQIVND (reference sequence). The CDR3 sequence is CASSMTNTGELFF. For the CDR3, the DNA is TGTGCCAGTAGTATGACGAACACCGGGGAGCTGTTTTTT.

The chain couples TRBV5-4 to TRBJ2-7; no firm D call. Trimming took off 0 bases at V and 0 bases at J, with 10 bases between the two ends. Germline CDR1 is SGHNT and CDR2 is YYREEE (reference sequence). There are 15 residues in the CDR3. The CDR3 here is CASSLGTLSSYEQYF. The CDR3 nucleotides read TGTGCCAGCAGCTTGGGTACCCTGAGCTCCTACGAGCAGTACTTC. Using reference TRBV5-4 and TRBJ2-7 for the parts outside the CDR3, the full variable domain is ETGVTQSPTHLIKTRGQQVTLRCSSQSGHNTVSWYQQALGQGPQFIFQYYREEENGRGNFPPRFSGLQFPNYSSELNVNALELDDSALYLCASSLGTLSSYEQYFGPGTRLTVT.

The rearrangement joins TRBV7-6 to TRBJ1-5, with no clear D. Germline V CDR1 and CDR2: SGHVS, FNYEAQ. The ends were cut back, 1 base at V and 5 bases at J, with 9 bases in the middle. The CDR3 covers 14 residues. The CDR3 here is CASSLGLRDQPQHF. Written as DNA, the CDR3 is TGTGCCAGCAGCTTAGGTCTGAGAGATCAGCCCCAGCATTTT.

The chain couples TRBV11-2 to TRBJ1-1; TRBD1 is a possible D gene (5 bases). V lost 6 bases and J lost 4, with 15 bases in between. CDR1 is SGHAT and CDR2 is FQNNGV in the germline V gene. The CDR3 runs to 14 residues. The CDR3 sequence: CASSPPGIGTEAFF. In DNA, the CDR3 is TGTGCCAGCAGTCCGCCAGGGATAGGCACTGAAGCTTTCTTT.

The rearrangement links TRBV6-4 to TRBJ2-1; no clear D. Germline V gene data show CDR1 as MRHNA and CDR2 as SNTAGT. The CDR3 is made up of 13 amino acids. V lost 4 bases, J lost 12 bases, and 16 bases lay in between. The chain's CDR3 is CASSATPTMMQFF. The CDR3 DNA sequence: TGTGCCAGCAGTGCGACACCTACAATGATGCAGTTCTTC.

This chain joins TRBV5-5 and TRBJ1-2; 7 nucleotides align to TRBD1. Germline CDR1 reads SGHKS; CDR2 reads YYEKEE (reference sequence). The CDR3 has 16 amino acids. V was pared by 4 bases and J by 2 bases, with 11 bases of the junction left unmatched. As DNA, the CDR3 is TGTGCCAGCAGCCGGATCTTCCAGGGGGGAAACTATGGCTACACCTTC. Its translation: CASSRIFQGGNYGYTF.

J is TRBJ2-1 and V is TRBV19, with D tentatively TRBD1 or TRBD2 (5 bases each). This CDR3 region has 14 residues. V was clipped by 5 bases and J by 9 bases, with 17 bases between them. Per germline, CDR1 LNHDA and CDR2 SQIVND (reference sequence). The CDR3: CASSVGEGYGEQFF. CDR3 nucleotide sequence: TGTGCCAGTAGTGTGGGGGAAGGTTATGGTGAGCAGTTCTTC.

The chain combines TRBV19 with TRBJ1-1, with a possible D match to TRBD1 (6 bases). The germline gives CDR1 LNHDA, CDR2 SQIVND (reference sequence). V was pared by 4 bases and J by 5 bases, with 11 bases between. The CDR3 is made up of 13 amino acids. This CDR3 is CASSTLGGTEAFF. CDR3 coding DNA: TGTGCCAGTAGTACCTTAGGGGGGACTGAAGCTTTCTTT.

The chain links TRBV28 to TRBJ1-2; D is unclear. Deletions cut 8 bases from V and 6 bases from J, with 19 bases between. This CDR3 has 14 residues. The germline V gene has CDR1 MDHEN and CDR2 SYDVKM. CDR3 DNA: TGTGCCAGCGCTCCCCCCGGAGCGACCCATGGCTACACCTTC. Protein sequence: CASAPPGATHGYTF.